The source of this T cell receptor beta chain is a study of somatic mutations in cytotoxic T cells in rheumatoid arthritis. Study-wide context: No treatment had yet been given when patient blood (under 34 ml EDTA) was drawn, right after diagnosis. General study points: Rheumatoid arthritis patients were compared with age-matched healthy controls, and their CD8+ T-cell clonality did not differ significantly.

The CDR3 length is 16 residues. Per germline, CDR1 LGHNA and CDR2 YSLEER. V lost 0 bases and J 0 bases, leaving 6 bases between the germline ends. This clone is medium-sized within its sample. Its antigen is undetermined. Method: immunoSEQ multiplex PCR; TCRdb's copy keeps in-frame clones and lacks some. The sample yields 20,000 to 25,000 clones, just under 80% seen once. Both CD4+ and CD8+ cells were separated through positive magnetic bead selection, and their purity was verified using flow cytometry. Material: CD8+ T cells sorted from blood. The TCR originated in an adult with rheumatoid arthritis. This chain uses TRBV4-3 with TRBJ2-6; D perhaps matches TRBD2 (5 bases). The CDR3 reads CASSQEEGSGANVLTF. DNA of the CDR3: TGCGCCAGCAGCCAAGAAGAGGGCTCTGGGGCCAACGTCCTGACTTTC.